Listed below are T cell receptor beta chains from one sample, sequenced in a study of tumor-infiltrating lymphocytes in primary liver carcinoma. TCRdb re-derived calls from the multiplex PCR reads in MiXCR, one entry per CDR3 protein. Of approximately 340,000 distinct CDR3 sequences listed, 65% are singletons. Sequencing input: peripheral blood. Receptor source: a man between 35 and 55 years old with primary liver carcinoma and hepatitis B virus infection. The CDR3 runs from the conserved cysteine through the conserved F or W. The order of the fields is CDR3 length, D gene, J gene, clone size, V gene, CDR3 DNA, CDR3 protein. The D gene is left open where the match is weak. Clone size is given for some rows only: seen once, a few or many times, or a class if the clone is expanded.

13,NA,TRBJ1-4,NA,TRBV7-9,TGTGCCAGCAGCTCGGGACGGAATGAAAAACTGTTTTTT,CASSSGRNEKLFF
15,NA,TRBJ1-2,NA,TRBV5-6,TGTGCCAGCACCTTGGGGGCTGGATCCCACTATGGCTACACCTTC,CASTLGAGSHYGYTF
13,NA,TRBJ2-1,NA,TRBV11-2,TGTGCCAGTAGCTTGTCCAGGGGCGGTGAGCCGTTCTTC,CASSLSRGGEPFF
13,TRBD1,TRBJ2-5,NA,TRBV6-2/TRBV6-3,TGTGCCAGCAGTCTTTTCCGTGGGACAGGGCCCATTTTC,CASSLFRGTGPIF
16,TRBD2,TRBJ2-5,once,TRBV11-2,TGTGCCAGCAATCCCGGTGGACTAGCGGGAGAAGAGACCCAGTACTTC,CASNPGGLAGEETQYF
16,NA,TRBJ2-2,NA,TRBV6-2/TRBV6-3,TGTGCCACCACTAAAGTAGCTGGACTGAACACCAGGGAGATGTTTTTT,CATTKVAGLNTREMFF
17,TRBD1,TRBJ2-2,NA,TRBV11-2,TGTGCCAGCAGCTTATTCGACAGGGGCGCGAGCACCGGGGAGATGTTTTTT,CASSLFDRGASTGEMFF
12,NA,TRBJ2-4,few,TRBV11-2,TGTGCCAGCAGCTCAGAAGACGTCGGAACTTACTTC,CASSSEDVGTYF
15,NA,TRBJ2-1,NA,TRBV11-2,TGTGCCAGCAGCCTAGGAACGGGAGCCCCCAATGAGCAGTTCTTC,CASSLGTGAPNEQFF
15,TRBD1,TRBJ2-1,many,TRBV6-1,TGTGCCAGCAGAGGACAGGGACCATCCTACAATGAGCAGTTCTTC,CASRGQGPSYNEQFF
16,TRBD1,TRBJ1-2,NA,TRBV14,TGTGCCAGCAGCACAAAACAGGGGATCTGGATTGGTGGCTACACCTTC,CASSTKQGIWIGGYTF
16,TRBD2,TRBJ2-1,NA,TRBV6-2/TRBV6-3,TGTGCCCGCAGCCTAGGGACTAGTAAATCCTACAATGAGCAGTTCTTC,CARSLGTSKSYNEQFF
14,TRBD2,TRBJ2-3,NA,TRBV30,TGTGCCTGGAGTACAGGACTAGCGGATCACACGCAGTATTTT,CAWSTGLADHTQYF
14,NA,TRBJ1-5,NA,TRBV11-3,TGTGCCAGCAGCTTAGCCGCCATAAATCAGACTCAGCATTTT,CASSLAAINQTQHF
15,NA,TRBJ2-7,NA,TRBV11-2,TGTGCCAACAGCTTAGCCCCATCAAAAGGTCGCGAGCAGTACTTC,CANSLAPSKGREQYF
19,TRBD2,TRBJ2-5,NA,TRBV10-3,TGTGCCATCAGTGAGCCAATCTCCGGGACTAGCGGGGCTGGGGAGGCCCAGTACTTC,CAISEPISGTSGAGEAQYF
13,NA,TRBJ1-1,NA,TRBV11-1,TGTGCCAGCAGCTCCCACATGGACACTGAAGCTTTCTTC,CASSSHMDTEAFF
17,NA,TRBJ2-1,NA,TRBV11-2,TGTGCTAGCAGCTTAGGGGGAGCGAGAAGCTCCTACAACGAGGAGTTCTTC,CASSLGGARSSYNEEFF
15,NA,TRBJ2-3,NA,TRBV11-2,NA,CASSLFGFGIDTQYF
14,NA,TRBJ2-2,NA,TRBV5-1,TGCGCCAGCAGCTTGGGACTAAACACCTGGGAGCTGTTTTTT,CASSLGLNTWELFF
16,TRBD1,TRBJ1-1,few,TRBV5-1,TGCGCCAGCAGCTTGGGGGGACAGGGGTCGAACACTGAAGCTTTCTTT,CASSLGGQGSNTEAFF
15,TRBD1,TRBJ2-7,NA,TRBV5-1,TGCGCCAGCAGCAGGAGACGGGACAGGGGCTACGAGCAGTACTTC,CASSRRRDRGYEQYF
15,TRBD2,TRBJ2-7,many,TRBV6-6,TGTGCCAGCAGTACTAGCGGATTTTCTACGACGGAGCAGTACTTC,CASSTSGFSTTEQYF
15,TRBD1,TRBJ2-7,NA,TRBV6-1,TGTGCCAGCAGGGCGAGTTTTGACAGGGCCAATGAGCAGTACTTC,CASRASFDRANEQYF
15,TRBD1,TRBJ2-7,many,TRBV6-6,TGTGCCAGCAGTTACTCCCGGGACAGATACTACGAGCAGTACTTC,CASSYSRDRYYEQYF
13,NA,TRBJ1-1,NA,TRBV11-2,TGTGCCAGCTTGTTGGCTCACCAGACTGAAGCTTTCTTT,CASLLAHQTEAFF
12,NA,TRBJ2-7,NA,TRBV11-2,TGTGCCAGCAGCCCGGAGTCGGCCGAGCAGTACTTC,CASSPESAEQYF
15,TRBD2,TRBJ2-3,NA,TRBV12-3/TRBV12-4,TGTGCCAGCAGGCGAGCGGGAGGGGGGACAGATACGCAGTATTTT,CASRRAGGGTDTQYF
11,NA,TRBJ2-3,NA,TRBV5-1,TGCGCCTCACATGTTGCAGATACGCAGTATTTT,CASHVADTQYF
15,NA,TRBJ2-1,NA,TRBV12-3/TRBV12-4,TGTGCCAGCAGTTCAGACCCCGGCTCCTACAATGAGCAGTTCTTC,CASSSDPGSYNEQFF
15,NA,TRBJ2-1,few,TRBV11-2,TGTGCCAGTAGCTTAGGAGCGAGAGCCCCCAATGAGCAGTTCTTC,CASSLGARAPNEQFF
16,TRBD2,TRBJ2-5,NA,TRBV11-2,TGTGCCAGCAGCCGAGACCGACTAGCGGGAAGAGAGACGCAGTACTTC,CASSRDRLAGRETQYF
15,TRBD2,TRBJ2-1,NA,TRBV28,TGTGCCAGCAACATACCGGGAGGGCCCAGGGATGAGCAGTTCTTC,CASNIPGGPRDEQFF
15,TRBD2,TRBJ2-1,many,TRBV4-1,TGCGCCAGCAGCCAAGATCGGCTAGCGGACAATGAGCAGTTCTTC,CASSQDRLADNEQFF
16,NA,TRBJ2-3,NA,TRBV6-1,TGTGCCAGCAAGAGGGTGGGGAGTCGGGACACAGATACGCAGTATTTT,CASKRVGSRDTDTQYF
15,TRBD1,TRBJ2-4,many,TRBV29-1,TGCAGCGTTGTTAACAGGGGGGAAACCAAAAACATTCAGTACTTC,CSVVNRGETKNIQYF
15,NA,TRBJ1-6,NA,TRBV4-2,TGTGCCGGTAGGCTTTATTCCAACCAAAATTCACCCCTCCACTTT,CAGRLYSNQNSPLHF
13,TRBD1,TRBJ2-1,NA,TRBV7-8,TGTGCCAGCAGCACCGGGACAGGGAATGAGCAGTCCTTC,CASSTGTGNEQSF
14,NA,TRBJ1-2,NA,TRBV5-1,TGCGCCAGCAGCTTTCAGACAGGCGGCTATGGCTACACCTTC,CASSFQTGGYGYTF
15,TRBD2,TRBJ2-7,NA,TRBV10-2,TGCGCCGGCAGCGAGGGACTCGGGAGGAGCTACGAGCACTACTTC,CAGSEGLGRSYEHYF
17,TRBD2,TRBJ2-5,many,TRBV11-2,TGTGCCAGCAGCTTAGATTCAGGAACAGCGGGAATGAAGACCCAGTACTTC,CASSLDSGTAGMKTQYF
14,NA,TRBJ1-5,many,TRBV6-2/TRBV6-3,TGTGCCAGCACCCCCGATTTAAGCAATCAGCCCCAGCATTTT,CASTPDLSNQPQHF
16,NA,TRBJ2-2,NA,TRBV14,TGTGCCAGCAGCCAAGTCAAGACTAGGGGAACCGGGGAGCTGTTTTTT,CASSQVKTRGTGELFF
13,NA,TRBJ2-7,many,TRBV5-4,TGTGCCAGCAGCTTGGACCTAGCGACCGAGCAGTACTTC,CASSLDLATEQYF
13,NA,TRBJ2-3,NA,TRBV4-2,TGTGACAGCAGCCAGGCCGGCACAGATACGCAGTATTTT,CDSSQAGTDTQYF